Here is one T cell receptor beta chain with its context. Terminally differentiated effector memory CD45RA+ cells were excluded by CCR7 positive selection of CD45RO-negative cells. Assay: immunoSEQ multiplex PCR; the TCRdb copy retains only in-frame clones and omits some. This table holds hundreds of thousands of clones, around 92% found once. The sample is drawn from a study of shared clonotypes between healthy human individuals. Trimming cost V 2 bases and J 6 bases; bases outside gene matches: 7. Looked up from germline, CDR1 is PRHDT and CDR2 is FYEKMQ (reference sequence). The CDR3 consists of 15 residues.

The clonotype originates from a man aged 30-40 years in good health. Sequencing was performed on naive CD8+ T cells sorted from blood. V usage is TRBV13 and J usage is TRBJ2-1; 7 bases fit TRBD1. The CDR3 bases are TGTGCCAGCAGCTTAAGGGACAGAGGCGGCAATGAGCAGTTCTTC. Residues: CASSLRDRGGNEQFF. The variable domain in full, completed from reference TRBV13 and TRBJ2-1, reads AAGVIQSPRHLIKEKRETATLKCYPIPRHDTVYWYQQGPGQDPQFLISFYEKMQSDKGSIPDRFSAQQFSDYHSELNMSSLELGDSALYFCASSLRDRGGNEQFFGPGTRLTVL.